The rows below give T cell receptor beta chains drawn from one sample of a study of blood T cells in healthy people across ages. A single record per CDR3 protein comes from TCRdb applying MiXCR to the 5' RACE reads. Of about 970,000 distinct CDR3 sequences listed, roughly 51% were seen once; the top ten hold about a fifth. Material: blood. The receptors were gathered from a woman aged 55-69 years in good health. The CDR3 runs from the conserved cysteine through the conserved F or W. A D gene is named only where the DNA matches it firmly. Only part of the rows carry a size: once, few, many, or a class if the clone is expanded.

size | J | D | V | DNA | CDR3
. | TRBJ2-7 | . | TRBV6-5 | TGTGCCAGCAGTTACTCGCTTGGGACTCGCTCCTACGAGCAGTACTTC | CASSYSLGTRSYEQYF
few | TRBJ1-2 | . | TRBV29-1 | TGCAGCGTTCGACTGGTCGGAGTCTATGGCTACACCTTC | CSVRLVGVYGYTF
. | TRBJ2-1 | TRBD2 | TRBV24-1 | TGTGCCACCAGCGGACTAGCGGGAGTTGGGGAGCAGTTCTTC | CATSGLAGVGEQFF
few | TRBJ2-3 | TRBD2 | TRBV29-1 | TGCAGCGTTCACACAACATCAGGGGCGGGAGGAGCCACAGATACGCAGTATTTT | CSVHTTSGAGGATDTQYF
few | TRBJ2-4 | . | TRBV2 | TGTGCCAGCAGTAGTAACCGTATTCAGTACTTC | CASSSNRIQYF
. | TRBJ2-5 | . | TRBV10-3 | TGTGCCATCAGTGAGTCGATAAAGGCGGGGCAAGAGACCCAGTACTTC | CAISESIKAGQETQYF
. | TRBJ2-1 | TRBD1 | TRBV15 | TGTGCCACCAGCACCCAGACAGGGAACAATGAGCAGTTCTTC | CATSTQTGNNEQFF
. | TRBJ1-2 | . | TRBV7-9 | TGTGCCAGCAGCTTAGCCAGGAACCTTAACTATGGCTACACCTTC | CASSLARNLNYGYTF
. | TRBJ2-7 | . | TRBV20-1 | TGCAGTGCTAGAGATCCCTTCGGCTACGAGCAGTACTTC | CSARDPFGYEQYF
few | TRBJ2-1 | . | TRBV11-2 | TGTGCCAGCAGCCAGACCTCCCTCCACCCCTACAATGAGCAGTTCTTC | CASSQTSLHPYNEQFF
. | TRBJ2-7 | . | TRBV7-2 | TGTGCCAGCAGCGCCTCCATGGACCACGAGCAGTACTTC | CASSASMDHEQYF
many | TRBJ1-4 | . | TRBV6-6 | TGTGCCAGCAGTTACTTCGGTCCGGAAAAACTGTTTTTT | CASSYFGPEKLFF
. | TRBJ2-7 | . | TRBV27 | TGTGCCAGCACCTTTCAGGGGGCGGGAGGGGGAAATGAGCAGTACTTC | CASTFQGAGGGNEQYF
. | TRBJ2-7 | TRBD2 | TRBV28 | TGTGCCACCTACGGGGGGTCTAGCGGGAAATACGAGCAGTACTTC | CATYGGSSGKYEQYF
. | TRBJ2-3 | . | TRBV28 | TGTGCCAGCAGTTTTAAGCGGCTGGATACTCATACGCAGTATTTT | CASSFKRLDTHTQYF
. | TRBJ2-2 | TRBD1 | TRBV12-3/TRBV12-4 | TGTGCCAGCAGTCTCGGCAGGGGGCTAACCGGGGAGCTGTTTTTT | CASSLGRGLTGELFF
. | TRBJ2-1 | . | TRBV5-1 | TGCGCCAGCAGCTTGGAGGGAACTAGCTCCAATGAGCAGTTCTTC | CASSLEGTSSNEQFF
. | TRBJ2-3 | TRBD2 | TRBV4-1 | TGCGCCAGCAGCCAACCCGGGAGGGGGGGCACAGATACGCAGTATTTT | CASSQPGRGGTDTQYF
. | TRBJ2-7 | TRBD2 | TRBV18 | TGTGCCAGCTCACGAGGGACTAGTCCCTACGAGCAGTACTTC | CASSRGTSPYEQYF
once | TRBJ1-1 | . | TRBV4-3 | TGCGCCAGCAGCCCTTGGATTACGAGAGGACACCTCAACACTGAAGCTTTCTTT | CASSPWITRGHLNTEAFF
. | TRBJ2-5 | . | TRBV3-1 | TGTGCCAGCAGCCAAGGGTGGCGGGCCGTTTCAAAGACCCAGTACTTC | CASSQGWRAVSKTQYF
once | TRBJ2-5 | . | TRBV4-2 | TGTGCCAGCAGCCCGAACAGGGTCGGGTCGGAGACCCAGTACTTC | CASSPNRVGSETQYF
few | TRBJ1-1 | . | TRBV6-5 | TGTGCCAGCAGTTATCGCCGCGGGGGCGCTGAAGCTTTCTTT | CASSYRRGGAEAFF
many | TRBJ2-7 | . | TRBV21-1 | TGTGCCAGCAGCAAAGATTTAACTGTCTACGAGCAGTACTTC | CASSKDLTVYEQYF
few | TRBJ2-3 | TRBD2 | TRBV2 | TGTGCCAGCAGTGAGACTAGCGCTAGCACAGATACGCAGTATTTT | CASSETSASTDTQYF
. | TRBJ2-1 | TRBD1 | TRBV29-1 | TGCAGCGCTGACTTACTGGAACAGGGGGCCTACAATGAGCAGTTCTTC | CSADLLEQGAYNEQFF
. | TRBJ1-4 | . | TRBV5-1 | TGCGCCAGCAGCCCAAGCCGTCAGGGTAATGAAAAACTGTTTTTT | CASSPSRQGNEKLFF
few | TRBJ2-1 | . | TRBV20-1 | TGCAGTGCCTCACCCTTGGTGGAAGTCCACTACAATGAGCAGTTCTTC | CSASPLVEVHYNEQFF
once | TRBJ2-5 | TRBD2 | TRBV7-2 | TGTGCCAGCAATCGTAGCGGGAGGCAAGAGACCCAGTACTTC | CASNRSGRQETQYF
. | TRBJ2-7 | . | TRBV4-3 | TGCGCCAGCAGCCAAGATCGAAGCAAACTATACGAGCAGTACTTC | CASSQDRSKLYEQYF
. | TRBJ1-1 | . | TRBV29-1 | TGCAGCGTTGAACGGGGCTCGAACACTGAAGCTTTCTTT | CSVERGSNTEAFF
. | TRBJ2-1 | . | TRBV29-1 | TGCAGCGTCCCCCCAGGGGGGACCTACAATGAGCAGTTCTTC | CSVPPGGTYNEQFF
. | TRBJ2-1 | . | TRBV3-1 | TGTGCCAGCAGCTCACACAGCGATACCAATGAGCAGTTCTTC | CASSSHSDTNEQFF
few | TRBJ2-6 | . | TRBV4-1 | TGCGCCAGCAGCCGAGTGGGGTCTGGGGCCAACGTCCTGACTTTC | CASSRVGSGANVLTF
. | TRBJ1-1 | . | TRBV6-5 | TGTGCCAGCAGGGCCCGGATAAACACTGAAGCTTTCTTT | CASRARINTEAFF
. | TRBJ1-1 | TRBD1 | TRBV9 | TGTGCCAGCAGCATGACGACAGGGACTGAAGCTTTCTTT | CASSMTTGTEAFF
. | TRBJ2-5 | . | TRBV10-3 | TGTGCCACCTTAAGCGGTCCTCAAGAGACCCAGTACTTC | CATLSGPQETQYF
few | TRBJ2-7 | . | TRBV4-2 | TGTGCCAGCAGCCAAAAACAGAGAAGCTCCTACGAGCAGTACTTC | CASSQKQRSSYEQYF
. | TRBJ2-3 | . | TRBV20-1 | TGCAGTGCTAGGCCGCGACTAGCAGATACGCAGTATTTT | CSARPRLADTQYF
. | TRBJ2-2 | . | TRBV28 | TGTGCCAGCAGAGACAGACCGAACACCGGGGAGCTGTTTTTT | CASRDRPNTGELFF
. | TRBJ2-7 | TRBD2 | TRBV24-1 | TGTGCCACCAGTGAGGGTACGGGACTAGCGGGAGGTCACGAGCAGTACTTC | CATSEGTGLAGGHEQYF
. | TRBJ2-7 | TRBD2 | TRBV9 | TGTGCCAGCAGCTCTACTAGCGGGGGACAAAGGTACGAGCAGTACTTC | CASSSTSGGQRYEQYF
. | TRBJ2-1 | TRBD2 | TRBV28 | TGTGCCAGCAGTTTAAGACTAGCGAATGAGCAGTTCTTC | CASSLRLANEQFF
. | TRBJ2-7 | . | TRBV20-1 | TGCAGTGCCACCCTGGGTAGCGGTCCCCGGGAGCAGTACTTC | CSATLGSGPREQYF
few | TRBJ2-3 | . | TRBV12-3/TRBV12-4 | TGTGCCAGCAGAAGGTCCGCTAGCACAGATACGCAGTATTTT | CASRRSASTDTQYF
. | TRBJ2-7 | TRBD2 | TRBV7-2 | TGTGCCAGCACGTTAGCGAGCGGGAGGCTCCACGAGCAGTACTTC | CASTLASGRLHEQYF
few | TRBJ2-3 | . | TRBV20-1 | TGCAGTGCTAGAGACGGGAGAGGGACAGATACGCAGTATTTT | CSARDGRGTDTQYF
. | TRBJ1-4 | . | TRBV12-3/TRBV12-4 | TGTGCCAGCAGAACCGGGACGACGAATGAAAAACTGTTTTTT | CASRTGTTNEKLFF
. | TRBJ1-5 | . | TRBV12-3/TRBV12-4 | TGTGCCAGCACCTCATCCGTGCAGCCCCAGCATTTT | CASTSSVQPQHF
once | TRBJ2-7 | . | TRBV2 | TGTGCCAGCATACGACTATCTCGCGAGCAGTACTTC | CASIRLSREQYF
. | TRBJ2-7 | TRBD1 | TRBV20-1 | TGCAGTGCTCGCGAACAGGGGACGTTTACCTACGAGCAGTACTTC | CSAREQGTFTYEQYF
few | TRBJ2-4 | TRBD1 | TRBV5-1 | TGCGCCAGCAGGGACAGGGAGGCCAAAAACATTCAGTACTTC | CASRDREAKNIQYF
. | TRBJ2-1 | TRBD2 | TRBV27 | TGTGCCAGCAGCGTTAGCGGGAGAGGCAATGAGCAGTTCTTC | CASSVSGRGNEQFF
. | TRBJ2-7 | . | TRBV28 | TGTGCCAGCAGTTCCCCACCTCCCTACGAGCAGTACTTC | CASSSPPPYEQYF